This TCR beta chain was captured in a study of T-cell memory formation after mild COVID-19. Across the whole study: Largely donor-specific sequence clusters came from a couple of donors.

A single record per CDR3 protein comes from TCRdb applying MiXCR to the 5' RACE reads. The sample holds about 300,000 distinct CDR3 sequences; approximately 20% are singletons and the top ten take 20% to 25%. V lost 0 bases to trimming and J lost 9 bases, with 14 bases between them. CDR3 length: 14 amino acids. Germline assignment: CDR1 LNHNV and CDR2 YYDKDF (reference sequence). This clonotype was seen a few times. Its cognate antigen is unknown. Study-wide findings and caveats: Among clones contracting day 15 to 85, CD4/CD8 was balanced, whereas later expanders leaned CD4+. In pre-infection memory, a portion of responding clones appeared, which suggested that cross-reactive memory joined. The CD4+ clones that contracted clustered mainly within CM and EM, and the CD8+ clones concentrated in EMRA.

The V call is TRBV15, the J call TRBJ1-1, with D possibly matching TRBD1 (6 bases). Sequenced sample: PBMCs or a T cell subset sorted from them (not recorded which). This receptor was identified in a man between 18 and 35 years old who had mild COVID-19 (a few samples of this study predate the infection). Cell type and time point are not known. CDR3 amino acids: CATSRDRGGGKAFF. In nucleotides, the CDR3 is TGTGCCACCAGCAGAGATCGGGGAGGGGGGAAAGCTTTCTTT.